The clone carrying this T cell receptor (beta chain) was seen just once. The data were taken from a study of somatic mutations in cytotoxic T cells in rheumatoid arthritis. The assay was immunoSEQ multiplex PCR, and TCRdb's table has in-frame clones only and misses some. The top ten hold about 25% of the sample, which has several thousand clones, 60% seen once. Trimming pared 4 bases from V and 3 bases from J, leaving 19 bases between. The CDR3 extends over 15 amino acids. Germline V CDR1 and CDR2: SQVTM, ANQGSEA. Sequenced material: CD8+ T cells sorted from blood. The rearrangement joins TRBV29-1 to TRBJ2-7, with a tentative D call TRBD1 (6 bases). This TCR was recovered from a woman between 35 and 50 years old in good health. The CDR3 sequence: CSVVGASLTGYEQYF. The CDR3, as DNA: TGCAGCGTTGTGGGGGCCTCTCTAACCGGCTACGAGCAGTACTTC.